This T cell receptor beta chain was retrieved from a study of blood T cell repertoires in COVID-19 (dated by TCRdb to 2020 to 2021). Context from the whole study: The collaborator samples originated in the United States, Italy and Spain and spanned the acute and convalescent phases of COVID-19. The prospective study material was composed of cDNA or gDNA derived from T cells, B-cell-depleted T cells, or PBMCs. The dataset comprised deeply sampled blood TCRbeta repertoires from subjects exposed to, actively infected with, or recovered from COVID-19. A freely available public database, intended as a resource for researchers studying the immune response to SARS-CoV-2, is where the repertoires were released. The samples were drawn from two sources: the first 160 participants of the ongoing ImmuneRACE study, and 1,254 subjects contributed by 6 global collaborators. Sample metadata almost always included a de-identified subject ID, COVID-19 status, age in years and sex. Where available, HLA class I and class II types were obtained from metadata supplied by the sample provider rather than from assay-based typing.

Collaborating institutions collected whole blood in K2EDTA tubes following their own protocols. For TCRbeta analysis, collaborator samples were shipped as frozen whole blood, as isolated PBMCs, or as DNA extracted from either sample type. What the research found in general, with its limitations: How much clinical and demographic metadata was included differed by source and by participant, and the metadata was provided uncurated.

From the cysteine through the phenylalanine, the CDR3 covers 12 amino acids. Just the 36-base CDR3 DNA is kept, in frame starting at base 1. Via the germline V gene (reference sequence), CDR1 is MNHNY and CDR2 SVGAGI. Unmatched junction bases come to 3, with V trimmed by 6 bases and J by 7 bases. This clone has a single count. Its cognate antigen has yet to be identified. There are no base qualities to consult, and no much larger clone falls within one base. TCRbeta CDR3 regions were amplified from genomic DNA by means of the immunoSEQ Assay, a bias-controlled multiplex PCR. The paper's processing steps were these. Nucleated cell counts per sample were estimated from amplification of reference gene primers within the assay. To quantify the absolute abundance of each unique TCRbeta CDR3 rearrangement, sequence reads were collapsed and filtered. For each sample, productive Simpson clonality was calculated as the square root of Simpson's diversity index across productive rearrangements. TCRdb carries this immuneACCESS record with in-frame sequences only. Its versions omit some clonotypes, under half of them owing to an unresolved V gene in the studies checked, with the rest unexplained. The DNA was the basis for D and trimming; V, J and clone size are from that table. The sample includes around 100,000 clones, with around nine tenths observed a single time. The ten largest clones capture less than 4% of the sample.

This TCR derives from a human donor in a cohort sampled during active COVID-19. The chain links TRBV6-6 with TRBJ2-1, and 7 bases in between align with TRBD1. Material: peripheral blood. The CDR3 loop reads CASSKTGNEQFF. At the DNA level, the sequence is TGTGCCAGCAGCAAGACAGGGAATGAGCAGTTCTTC.